The 28 T cell receptor beta chains presented below share a single source sample, sequenced in a study of cytomegalovirus exposure and HLA in healthy donors. Use of 60 Vbeta and 13 Jbeta primers characterized the PCR. The protocol was immunoSEQ multiplex PCR, while the TCRdb copy is restricted to in-frame clones and leaves out a portion. Of 100,000 to 150,000 clones in the sample, about four fifths were seen once. What was sequenced was PBMCs. These receptors came from a woman aged 60-75 years in good health and CMV-seropositive.

The chain is built from TRBV28 and TRBJ2-7, with 10 nucleotides matching TRBD1. The length of the CDR3 is 17 residues. Germline-derived CDR1 and CDR2 are MDHEN and SYDVKM. Trimming cost V 3 bases and J 5 bases; bases outside gene matches: 13. The CDR3 protein is CASSFRGGGTGAHEQYF. CDR3 DNA: TGTGCCAGCAGTTTTCGGGGCGGCGGGACAGGGGCCCACGAGCAGTACTTC.

The chain employs TRBV7-2 and TRBJ2-7; perhaps TRBD2 as D (6 bases). The CDR3 is 14 amino acids. Germline V gives CDR1 SGHTA, CDR2 FQGNSA. Trimming removed 4 bases from V and 5 bases from J, with 15 bases in between. DNA for the CDR3: TGTGCCAGCAGCTCGGGAGTGCTGGAGGACGAGCAGTACTTC. Translation gives CASSSGVLEDEQYF.

This sequence joins TRBV7-9 and TRBJ1-1; tentatively, D is TRBD1 (5 bases). The CDR3 sequence is 11 residues long. Germline CDR1 is SEHNR and CDR2 is FQNEAQ (reference sequence). The CDR3 DNA reads TGTGTCCTGGGGAGGGGCACTGAAGCTTTCTTT. This codes for CVLGRGTEAFF.

The chain has TRBV18 and TRBJ1-2; TRBD1 aligns across 10 bases. This CDR3 comprises 17 residues. Germline CDR1 is KGHSH and CDR2 is LQKENI. V lost 2 bases to trimming and J lost 2 bases; unmatched junction nucleotides: 8. The CDR3 here is CASSPWVGTGVNYGYTF. As DNA, the CDR3 is TGTGCCAGCTCACCATGGGTTGGGACAGGGGTCAACTATGGCTACACCTTC. Complete variable domain (other parts from reference TRBV18 and TRBJ1-2): NAGVMQNPRHLVRRRGQEARLRCSPMKGHSHVYWYRQLPEEGLKFMVYLQKENIIDESGMPKERFSAEFPKEGPSILRIQQVVRGDSAAYFCASSPWVGTGVNYGYTFGSGTRLTVV.

V is TRBV5-1 and J is TRBJ1-2; no clear D gene. The CDR3 length is 14 residues. Trimming cost V 0 bases and J 2 bases, with 8 bases left between them. Germline loops: CDR1 SGHRS, CDR2 YFSETQ. The CDR3 sequence: CASSLAPLNYGYTF. CDR3 nucleotide sequence: TGCGCCAGCAGCTTGGCCCCCTTAAACTATGGCTACACCTTC.

This chain connects TRBV7-9 to TRBJ1-5; D remains ambiguous. The V gene's germline CDR1 is SEHNR and CDR2 FQNEAQ (reference sequence). Trimming removed 3 bases from V and 0 bases from J, with 9 bases in between. This CDR3 has 15 amino acids. The DNA of the CDR3 is TGTGCCAGCAGCTTTGGCGGCACTAGCAATCAGCCCCAGCATTTT. It yields the protein CASSFGGTSNQPQHF.

The rearrangement joins TRBV6-5 to TRBJ2-7; 9 bases are a match to TRBD2. The junction had 4 bases not matched to a gene; V was cut back by 4 bases and J by 3 bases. The CDR3 extends over 14 amino acids. CDR1 and CDR2 from the germline V gene are MNHEY and SVGAGI. The CDR3 sequence: CASSSLAGSYEQYF. Written as DNA, the CDR3 is TGTGCCAGCAGTTCTCTAGCGGGAAGCTACGAGCAGTACTTC.

The rearrangement joins TRBV11-3 to TRBJ1-1, with D maybe TRBD1 (5 bases). V lost 5 bases and J 6 bases, leaving 16 bases between the germline ends. Germline assignment: CDR1 SGHNT and CDR2 YENEEA. The CDR3 totals 14 residues. The CDR3 bases are TGTGCCAGCAGCGCTGGGGAGGGGATCGCTGAAGCTTTCTTT. Translating it yields CASSAGEGIAEAFF.

The chain combines TRBV7-2 with TRBJ2-4, with 8 bases matching TRBD1. This CDR3 comprises 13 residues. The germline V gene has CDR1 SGHTA and CDR2 FQGNSA. Trimming at V came to 5 bases and at J to 12 bases, leaving 9 bases not matched to a gene. The DNA for the CDR3 is TGTGCCAGCAGCCTTCCGGGACAGGACTCTCAGTACTTC. Amino acid sequence: CASSLPGQDSQYF.

V is TRBV5-1 and J is TRBJ2-6; TRBD1 matches at 10 bases. This CDR3 comprises 17 residues. V lost 3 bases to trimming and J lost 1 base; unmatched junction nucleotides: 4. Germline CDR1 SGHRS, CDR2 YFSETQ. The CDR3 is CASSWGQGSSGANVLTF. Here the CDR3 DNA reads TGCGCCAGCAGCTGGGGACAGGGGAGTTCTGGGGCCAACGTCCTGACTTTC.

The chain carries TRBV5-8 and TRBJ1-3; D is undetermined. Germline values: CDR1 SGHTS, CDR2 YDEGEE. Trimming left V 4 bases short and J 0 bases short, with 11 bases between. The CDR3 runs 15 residues. In DNA form, the CDR3 reads TGTGCCAGCAGCGAAGGACTGATCTCTGGAAACACCATATATTTT. It is translated as CASSEGLISGNTIYF.

The chain uses TRBV30 and TRBJ2-3, with 7 bases fitting TRBD2. Trimming at V came to 3 bases and at J to 8 bases, leaving 8 bases not matched to a gene. Germline assignment: CDR1 GTSNPN and CDR2 SVGIG (reference sequence). The CDR3 length is 13 residues. CDR3: CAWRGEGRVTQYF. The CDR3 DNA sequence: TGTGCCTGGAGGGGGGAGGGCCGTGTTACGCAGTATTTT.

The sample holds a few counts of this clone. The CDR3 reads CASRSTGNGGEQFF. CDR3 DNA: TGTGCCAGTAGGTCGACCGGTAACGGGGGTGAGCAGTTCTTC. J is TRBJ2-1 and V is TRBV19, with D perhaps matching TRBD2 (6 bases). CDR1 is LNHDA and CDR2 is SQIVND in the germline V gene (reference sequence). This CDR3 is 14 amino acids long. V dropped 6 bases and J dropped 9 bases, with 18 bases sitting between them.

The J gene is TRBJ2-1, the V gene TRBV11-2; 7 bases map to TRBD1. The CDR3 covers 15 residues. V gave up 4 bases and J gave up 2 bases; unmatched junction bases: 5. The germline gives CDR1 SGHAT, CDR2 FQNNGV. The CDR3 region has the DNA TGTGCCAGCAGCTCATACAGGGGACCCTACAATGAGCAGTTCTTC. Its protein product is CASSSYRGPYNEQFF.

The J gene is TRBJ2-4, the V gene TRBV15, with a possible D match to TRBD2 (6 bases). Trimming took off 3 bases at V and 1 base at J, with 10 bases between the two ends. The CDR3 covers 15 residues. Germline lookup yields CDR1 LNHNV and CDR2 YYDKDF (reference sequence). CDR3 in DNA: TGTGCCACCAGCAGGGGAGGTGCGGCCAAAAACATTCAGTACTTC. Translation gives CATSRGGAAKNIQYF.

This sequence joins TRBV7-2 and TRBJ2-7; 8 bases line up with TRBD1. The CDR3 length is 15 residues. The germline CDR1 and CDR2 sequences are SGHTA and FQGNSA. Germline trimming cut 4 bases from V and 0 bases from J; bases unmatched to any gene: 5. The CDR3 DNA is TGTGCCAGCAGCTCCCCGGACAGGGCCTCCTACGAGCAGTACTTC. It specifies CASSSPDRASYEQYF. Full variable domain (rest looked up from reference TRBV7-2 and TRBJ2-7): GAGVSQSPSNKVTEKGKDVELRCDPISGHTALYWYRQSLGQGLEFLIYFQGNSAPDKSGLPSDRFSAERTGGSVSTLTIQRTQQEDSAVYLCASSSPDRASYEQYFGPGTRLTVT.

The chain combines TRBV19 with TRBJ2-5, with TRBD2 identical over 7 bases. This CDR3 has 15 amino acids. The trim removed 5 bases at V and 5 bases at J, leaving 11 bases unmatched. Germline V gene lookup returns CDR1 LNHDA and CDR2 SQIVND (reference sequence). The DNA of the CDR3 is TGTGCCAGTAGTTCGGGACTAACCCTCGGGGAGACCCAGTACTTC. This translates into CASSSGLTLGETQYF.

The gene calls are TRBV23-1 and TRBJ2-7, with 9 bases that match TRBD2. TRBV23-1 is recorded as an ORF, its role being uncertain. The length of the CDR3 is 15 residues. The junction had 6 bases not matched to a gene; V was cut back by 5 bases and J by 1 base. CDR3 protein: CASSSTSGESYEQYF. CDR3 bases: TGCGCCAGCAGTTCGACTAGCGGCGAATCCTACGAGCAGTACTTC.

The chain is built from TRBV5-5 and TRBJ2-5; 9 bases align to TRBD1. The V gene's germline CDR1 is SGHKS and CDR2 YYEKEE (reference sequence). V shed 4 bases and J 5 bases; nucleotides not matched to a gene: 6. There are 14 residues in the CDR3. The CDR3 nucleotides are TGTGCCAGCAGCAAACAGGGGGCGGCGGAGACCCAGTACTTC. Translated: CASSKQGAAETQYF.

The rearrangement joins TRBV18 to TRBJ2-7; possible D gene TRBD2, 5 bases. The CDR3 is 16 amino acids. V was trimmed by 2 bases and J by 4 bases, leaving 18 bases between them. CDR1 and CDR2 (germline): KGHSH, LQKENI. The CDR3 loop is CASSPAEERDRYEQYF. The CDR3 DNA reads TGTGCCAGCTCACCAGCGGAAGAACGGGATCGGTACGAGCAGTACTTC.

This clone came up once. The J gene is TRBJ2-7, the V gene TRBV19; possibly TRBD2 for D (6 bases). V was clipped by 3 bases and J by 6 bases, with 18 bases between them. Germline values: CDR1 LNHDA, CDR2 SQIVND (reference sequence). The CDR3 is 15 residues long. The CDR3 reads CASSIRQRTTSEQYF. CDR3 bases: TGTGCCAGTAGTATTCGGCAGCGGACTACTAGCGAGCAGTACTTC.

The V and J genes are TRBV6-6 and TRBJ2-5; perhaps TRBD1 as D (6 bases). The V end lost 2 bases, the J end lost 4 bases, and 8 bases lay between the germline ends. The CDR3 contains 13 residues. Germline CDR1 MNHNY, CDR2 SVGAGI (reference sequence). CDR3 residues: CASSYQGRETQYF. The CDR3, as DNA: TGTGCCAGCAGTTACCAGGGGAGAGAGACCCAGTACTTC.

The J gene is TRBJ1-5, the V gene TRBV6-1; D is undetermined. The CDR3 length is 12 residues. V gave up 6 bases and J gave up 9 bases, with 12 bases separating them. The germline CDR1 and CDR2 sequences are MNHNS and SASEGT. The CDR3 nucleotides are TGTGCCAGCAGCGATTCCCCCGGGCCCCAGCATTTT. Its translation: CASSDSPGPQHF.

This clone was counted a single time. The chain uses TRBV7-9 and TRBJ2-7; a weak D match, TRBD2 (5 bases). CDR1 and CDR2 (germline): SEHNR, FQNEAQ (reference sequence). The CDR3 spans 15 residues. Trimming removed 2 bases from V and 6 bases from J, with 17 bases in between. CDR3: CASSLRGRSVLEQYF. The CDR3 DNA reads as TGTGCCAGCAGCTTACGGGGTCGTAGCGTTCTCGAGCAGTACTTC.

V and J are TRBV23-1 and TRBJ1-2; 8 nucleotides line up with TRBD1. TRBV23-1 is an ORF; its function is uncertain. J was trimmed by 1 base and V by 0 bases; bases with no gene match: 10. The CDR3 spans 18 residues. The CDR3 here is CASSQSRFLDRVNYGYTF. In nucleotides, the CDR3 is TGCGCCAGCAGTCAATCCCGGTTCCTGGACAGGGTTAACTATGGCTACACCTTC.

The V call is TRBV6-1, the J call TRBJ2-7, with TRBD1 matching over 7 bases. The CDR3 extends over 12 amino acids. Per germline, CDR1 MNHNS and CDR2 SASEGT. The trim removed 8 bases at V and 3 bases at J, leaving 4 bases unmatched. The CDR3 coding sequence is TGTGCCAGCCGGACAGGTCTCTACGAGCAGTACTTC. It translates to CASRTGLYEQYF.

The rearrangement uses TRBV19 and TRBJ2-2, with D possibly TRBD2 on 5 matching bases. This CDR3 contains 14 residues. V lost 11 bases and J 1 base, leaving 14 bases between the germline ends. Per germline, CDR1 LNHDA and CDR2 SQIVND (reference sequence). CDR3 DNA: TGTGCCTCCCTCGAGGGAAGGAACACCGGGGAGCTGTTTTTT. It codes for CASLEGRNTGELFF.

This chain connects TRBV6-5 to TRBJ2-3; possibly TRBD2 for D (5 bases). Germline values: CDR1 MNHEY, CDR2 SVGAGI. Trimming took 0 bases from V and 7 from J, leaving 11 bases between them. CDR3 size: 14 residues. The CDR3 coding sequence is TGTGCCAGCAGTTACTCGAGGGAGCGTAATACGCAGTATTTT. It yields the protein CASSYSRERNTQYF.